Listed below are T cell receptor beta chains from one sample, sequenced in a study of blood T cell repertoires in COVID-19. Libraries were prepared by immunoSEQ multiplex PCR; TCRdb keeps only in-frame clonotypes and omits some of them. Of tens of thousands of clones detected, over 75% appear once; the ten largest clones hold about 12%. The sequenced sample was peripheral blood. The receptors derive from an elderly man with acute or convalescent COVID-19. Each CDR3 is given with its conserved first and last residue. A D gene is named only where the DNA matches it firmly. Not every row has a clone size; where given, it reads once, few, many or a size class.

>TRBV5-6|NA|15|TRBJ1-2|TRBD1
TGTGCCAGCAGCGATAGCAGGGGGCTCCCCTATGGCTACACCTTC
CASSDSRGLPYGYTF
>TRBV28|few|13|TRBJ1-4|NA
TGTGCCAGCACTGAGGTAGGGGTTGAAAAACTGTTTTTT
CASTEVGVEKLFF
>TRBV9|NA|14|TRBJ2-7|TRBD1
TGTGCCAGCAGCGAATCAGGGGGCGGGTACGAGCAGTACTTC
CASSESGGGYEQYF
>TRBV9|NA|16|TRBJ1-3|NA
TGTGCCAGCAGCTTCCAGGGGCCCCGCTCTGGAAACACCATATATTTT
CASSFQGPRSGNTIYF
>TRBV2|NA|15|TRBJ1-5|NA
TGTGCCAGCACCAGGGGAACAGGAGGCGGTCAGCCCCAGCATTTT
CASTRGTGGGQPQHF
>TRBV5-1|NA|14|TRBJ1-3|TRBD1
TGCGCCAGCAGCTTAGGGGGCGAGGGAAACACCATATATTTT
CASSLGGEGNTIYF
>TRBV6-1|NA|19|TRBJ2-3|TRBD2
TGTGCCAGCAGTGATTCTCGACTAGCGGGGTATAGGGGCACAGATACGCAGTATTTT
CASSDSRLAGYRGTDTQYF
>TRBV7-9|NA|15|TRBJ1-1|NA
TGTGCCAGCAGCTTAGCCTCAGGGATGGGCACTGAAGCTTTCTTT
CASSLASGMGTEAFF
>TRBV11-3|NA|19|TRBJ1-5|TRBD1
TGTGCCAGCAGCTTAGATCGGGGGACAGTGGGGTTTCGGAATCAGCCCCAGCATTTT
CASSLDRGTVGFRNQPQHF
>TRBV7-9|NA|14|TRBJ2-2|NA
TGTGCCAGCAGCCCGACTATTTCCACCGGGGAGCTGTTTTTT
CASSPTISTGELFF
>TRBV10-1|few|12|TRBJ1-1|TRBD1
TGCGCCAGCAGCCGAAGACAGGGGCAGACTTTCTTT
CASSRRQGQTFF
>TRBV27|NA|15|TRBJ2-3|TRBD2
TGTGCCACCAACAATATAGCGGGGGGGAGGAATACGCAGTATTTT
CATNNIAGGRNTQYF
>TRBV15|NA|14|TRBJ2-3|NA
TGTGCCACCAGCGTATACAGGAACACAGATACGCAGTATTTT
CATSVYRNTDTQYF
>TRBV14|NA|15|TRBJ2-5|TRBD1
TGTGCCAGCAGCCCCTTTCGGACAGGGGCGGAGACCCAGTACTTC
CASSPFRTGAETQYF
>TRBV6-5|few|13|TRBJ1-6|TRBD1
TGTGCCAGCAGAGGGGGCTTGGATTCACCCCTCCACTTT
CASRGGLDSPLHF
>TRBV27|NA|13|TRBJ1-2|NA
TGTGCCAGTGCCCCAGGGTTGGGCTATGGCTACACCTTC
CASAPGLGYGYTF
>TRBV5-1|NA|15|TRBJ1-1|TRBD1
TGCGCCAGCAGCACTGACAGGGTCAAGAACACTGAAGCTTTCTTT
CASSTDRVKNTEAFF
>TRBV6-2/TRBV6-3|NA|18|TRBJ2-3|NA
TGTGCCAGCAGCTCCTTTAAGGGTTACTCTAGGGGGACAGATACGCAGTATTTT
CASSSFKGYSRGTDTQYF
>TRBV7-8|NA|16|TRBJ1-3|NA
TGTGCCAGCAGCTCTAGGTCTACGGGAACTGGAAACACCATATATTTT
CASSSRSTGTGNTIYF
>TRBV5-8|NA|13|TRBJ2-2|NA
TGTGCCAGCAGCTTGGTGAGGAACGGGGAGCTGTTTTTT
CASSLVRNGELFF
>TRBV29-1|NA|12|TRBJ1-1|NA
TGCAGCGTTGACGGGGTTGTCACTGAAGCTTTCTTT
CSVDGVVTEAFF
>TRBV15|NA|14|TRBJ2-5|NA
TGTGCCACCAGCTCATGGGACAACCAAGAGACCCAGTACTTC
CATSSWDNQETQYF
>TRBV6-6|once|13|TRBJ1-1|TRBD1
TGTGCCAGCAGTTCAGGGGGGCGCACTGAAGCTTTCTTT
CASSSGGRTEAFF
>TRBV5-1|NA|14|TRBJ2-2|TRBD1
TGCGCCAGCAGCCCCCGGGACAGGGGCGGGGAGCTGTTTTTT
CASSPRDRGGELFF
>TRBV5-1|few|15|TRBJ2-2|TRBD1
TGCGCCAGCAGCTCACAGGGGGCGAACACCGGGGAGCTGTTTTTT
CASSSQGANTGELFF
>TRBV10-1|NA|15|TRBJ1-3|TRBD1
TGCGCCAGCAGTGAGGGACAGGGGGCTGGAAACACCATATATTTT
CASSEGQGAGNTIYF
>TRBV18|NA|15|TRBJ1-4|TRBD1
TGTGCCAGCTCACCGGTCCGGACAGGGGGAGAAAAACTGTTTTTT
CASSPVRTGGEKLFF
>TRBV5-1|few|15|TRBJ1-1|NA
TGCGCCAGCAGTCTCAACCGAGTCCCCGCCACTGAAGCTTTCTTT
CASSLNRVPATEAFF
>TRBV5-4|once|12|TRBJ2-1|NA
TGTGCCAGCAGCTTAGCGTACAATGAGCAGTTCTTC
CASSLAYNEQFF
>TRBV5-1|NA|16|TRBJ1-6|NA
TGCGCCAGCAGCTTGGGTCTGGGGTCGGGGAATTCACCCCTCCACTTT
CASSLGLGSGNSPLHF
>TRBV5-4|NA|18|TRBJ1-1|TRBD1
TGTGCCAGCTTATCAGCAGGAAGACAGGGCGGGAAGAACACTGAAGCTTTCTTT
CASLSAGRQGGKNTEAFF
>TRBV10-3|NA|13|TRBJ1-1|NA
TGTGCCATCAGCGCGCACGGGAACACTGAAGCTTTCTTT
CAISAHGNTEAFF
>TRBV11-2|NA|16|TRBJ2-3|NA
TGTGCCAGCAGCTTAGGGGGCCGGGGGAGCACAGATACGCAGTATTTT
CASSLGGRGSTDTQYF
>TRBV4-1|NA|15|TRBJ2-7|TRBD1
TGCGCCAGCAGCCAAGACCCCCAGGGGGCCGACGAGCAGTACTTC
CASSQDPQGADEQYF
>TRBV19|NA|18|TRBJ1-2|NA
TGTGCCAGTAGTTCGCGGCTAGGACAGACCCGCGTTAACTATGGCTACACCTTC
CASSSRLGQTRVNYGYTF
>TRBV12-3/TRBV12-4|NA|12|TRBJ1-1|NA
TGTGCCAGCAGTTTAGTCCCCGGTGAAGCTTTCTTT
CASSLVPGEAFF
>TRBV28|NA|15|TRBJ1-5|NA
TGTGCCAGCAGTTTAGGAGGATCTGGCAATCAGCCCCAGCATTTT
CASSLGGSGNQPQHF
>TRBV19|NA|17|TRBJ2-1|TRBD1
TGTGCCAGTAGTATAGATGTCAGGGACAGGGGCTACAATGAGCAGTTCTTC
CASSIDVRDRGYNEQFF
>TRBV7-9|NA|15|TRBJ1-3|NA
TGTGCCAGCAGCCCCAGGGCGGCGGGAGGAAACACCATATATTTT
CASSPRAAGGNTIYF
>TRBV7-9|NA|14|TRBJ2-5|NA
TGTGCCAGCAGCTTAGCGCAGGGGACAGAGACCCAGTACTTC
CASSLAQGTETQYF
>TRBV5-1|NA|16|TRBJ2-2|NA
TGCGCCAGCAGCTTGGAAGGGCAGGGGTGGTCCGGGGAGCTGTTTTTT
CASSLEGQGWSGELFF
>TRBV6-6|NA|15|TRBJ1-1|TRBD1
TGTGCCAGCAGCCAAACAGGGGGGGAATACACTGAAGCTTTCTTT
CASSQTGGEYTEAFF
>TRBV2|once|16|TRBJ1-3|NA
TGTGCCAGCAGTGAAGCGGGGACACCCGCGGGAAACACCATATATTTT
CASSEAGTPAGNTIYF
>TRBV2|NA|15|TRBJ2-2|NA
TGTGCCAGCCGGGACATGGGGGGGTGGACCGGGGAGCTGTTTTTT
CASRDMGGWTGELFF
>TRBV28|NA|16|TRBJ1-4|NA
TGTGCCAGCAGTTTTAGCGGACCGGGAGAGGGAGAAAAACTGTTTTTT
CASSFSGPGEGEKLFF
>TRBV19|NA|13|TRBJ1-1|NA
TGTGCCAGTAGCAGGAGCGGGAGTTCTGAAGCTTTCTTT
CASSRSGSSEAFF
>TRBV5-4|NA|17|TRBJ2-7|TRBD2
TGTGCCAGCAGCTTCCCTGGGACTAGCGGGGGGATCTACGAGCAGTACTTC
CASSFPGTSGGIYEQYF
>TRBV19|few|15|TRBJ1-2|NA
TGTGCCAGTAGTATTGGGGACACATCTAACTATGGCTACACCTTC
CASSIGDTSNYGYTF
>TRBV7-8|once|14|TRBJ2-7|TRBD1
TGTGCCAGCTCGAAGGACAGGGGTCCCTACGAGCAGTACTTC
CASSKDRGPYEQYF
>TRBV27|NA|14|TRBJ2-2|TRBD1
TGTGCCAGCAGGGGACAGGGACGTACCGGGGAGCTGTTTTTT
CASRGQGRTGELFF
>TRBV25-1|NA|11|TRBJ1-3|NA
TGTGCCAGCAGTACCTCCGGGAAACTATATTTT
CASSTSGKLYF
>TRBV5-1|NA|16|TRBJ2-1|TRBD2
TGCGCCAGCAGCGGTAGCGGGGGGACGGGAAACAATGAGCAGTTCTTC
CASSGSGGTGNNEQFF
>TRBV5-6|NA|13|TRBJ2-7|TRBD1
TGTGCCAGCAGCCAGGACAGGTACTACGAGCAGTACTTC
CASSQDRYYEQYF
>TRBV18|once|15|TRBJ2-3|NA
TGTGCCAGCTCACCCGGGCAGGGGAGCACAGATACGCAGTATTTT
CASSPGQGSTDTQYF